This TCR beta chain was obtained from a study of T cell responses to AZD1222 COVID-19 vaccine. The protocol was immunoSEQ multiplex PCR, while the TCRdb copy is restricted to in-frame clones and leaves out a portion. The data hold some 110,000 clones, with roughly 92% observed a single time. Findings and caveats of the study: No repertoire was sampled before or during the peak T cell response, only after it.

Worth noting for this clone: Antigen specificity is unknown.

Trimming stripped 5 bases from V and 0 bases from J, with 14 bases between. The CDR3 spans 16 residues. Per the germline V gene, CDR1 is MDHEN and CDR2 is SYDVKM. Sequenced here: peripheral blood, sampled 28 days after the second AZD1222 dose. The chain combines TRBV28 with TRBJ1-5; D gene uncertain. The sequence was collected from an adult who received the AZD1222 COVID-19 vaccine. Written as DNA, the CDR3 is TGTGCCAGCAGTCCACTGCCCTATTATAGCAATCAGCCCCAGCATTTT. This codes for CASSPLPYYSNQPQHF.